Below, one TCR beta chain is given with its context. Those enrolled in Seattle joined during active infection and were followed longitudinally afterward. This specimen comes from a study of blood T cell repertoires in COVID-19. Study details: The cDNA or gDNA used as material had been derived from T cells, B-cell-depleted T cells, or PBMCs.

The CDR3 covers 16 residues. Looked up from germline, CDR1 is MNHEY and CDR2 is SMNVEV (reference sequence). Losses at the gene ends were 5 bases for V and 2 bases for J; bases not matched to a gene: 9. In the original analysis: By means of reference gene primer amplification, nucleated cell counts were estimated. The repertoire was sequenced with immunoSEQ multiplex PCR; TCRdb's copy has only in-frame clones and lacks some. The DNA was the basis for D and trimming; V, J and clone size are from that table. This table has under 20,000 clones, roughly 82% appearing once. V usage is TRBV27 and J usage is TRBJ2-7; TRBD2 matches at 10 bases. Input material: peripheral blood. The clonotype was recovered from a man between 65 and 79 years old with COVID-19, enrolled during active disease. CDR3 amino acids: CASSGVTSGKPYEQYF. CDR3 nucleotide sequence: TGTGCCAGCAGTGGAGTCACTAGCGGGAAGCCCTACGAGCAGTACTTC.